This T cell receptor gamma chain was observed in a study of γδ T cells in repeated Plasmodium falciparum infection. Notes on the study in general: Compared with Australian children, Malian Vdelta2-negative repertoires seemed more clonal, less diverse, less shared.

Bulk repertoires came from Vgamma9/Vdelta2+ or Vdelta2-negative gammadelta T cells flow-sorted from PBMC. At least ten counts were recorded for this clone. Antigen: not known. TCRdb pairs this DNA with a much larger clone's protein that differs at residue 9, likely a read error; the protein shown was translated from the DNA. This CDR3 has 14 amino acids. CDR1 and CDR2 (germline): VINAFY, YDVSNSKD. TCRdb reprocessed the multiplex PCR reads through CATT. The sample carries 25,000 to 30,000 gamma-chain clones, around 3% recorded once. The gene calls are TRGV5 and TRGJ1 or TRGJ2. The J gene was not available in TCRdb and was assigned here by matching the DNA to germline segments. The TCR comes from a pool of human donors (malaria-infected and uninfected, not separated). The source material was gamma-delta T cells from blood. CDR3 sequence (DNA): TGTGCCACCTGGGACAGGTCGAATTGTTATAAGAAACTCTTT. Amino acid sequence: CATWDRSNCYKKLF.